By share of the sample, the clone carrying this T cell receptor (beta chain) is medium-sized. Its cognate antigen is unknown. The table came from immunoSEQ multiplex PCR; TCRdb's copy has only in-frame clones and leaves some out. The data contain under 200,000 clones, roughly 88% of them seen just once; the ten biggest clones take up nearly 1%. This sample is part of a study of T cell responses to AZD1222 COVID-19 vaccine. In the study overall: Combined were second doses at about 4 or about 12 weeks.

General study results and limits: A reported finding is that nearly half of spike-specific TCRs target unmutated variant regions. Spike-specific TCR depth and breadth grew after two AZD1222 doses.

The sequencing used peripheral blood, collected on day 0 of AZD1222 vaccination. This receptor was obtained from an adult in good health.

CDR3 nucleotide sequence: TGTGCTAGTGGGGGCACGAACTCCTACGAGCAGTACTTC. This gives the protein CASGGTNSYEQYF. The V and J genes are TRBV12-5 and TRBJ2-7; no clear D. The V and J ends lost 6 bases and 0 bases respectively, with 9 bases between them. The CDR3 is made up of 13 amino acids. CDR1 and CDR2 (germline): LGHNT, FRNRAP.